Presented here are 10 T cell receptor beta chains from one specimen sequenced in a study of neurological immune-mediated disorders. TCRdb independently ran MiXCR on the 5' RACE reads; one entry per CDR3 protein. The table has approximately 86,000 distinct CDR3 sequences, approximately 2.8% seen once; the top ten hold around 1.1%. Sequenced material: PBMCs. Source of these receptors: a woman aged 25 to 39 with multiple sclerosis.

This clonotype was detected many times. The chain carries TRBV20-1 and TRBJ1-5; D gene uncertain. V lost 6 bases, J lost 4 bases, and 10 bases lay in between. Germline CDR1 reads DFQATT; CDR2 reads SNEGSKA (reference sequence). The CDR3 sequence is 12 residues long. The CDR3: CSALGANQPQHF. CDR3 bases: TGCAGTGCCCTAGGAGCAAATCAGCCCCAGCATTTT.

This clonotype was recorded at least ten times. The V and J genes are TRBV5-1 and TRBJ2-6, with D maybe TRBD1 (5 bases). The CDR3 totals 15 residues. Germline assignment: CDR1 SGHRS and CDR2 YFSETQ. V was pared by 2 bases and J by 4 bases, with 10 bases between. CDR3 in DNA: TGCGCCAGCAGCTTTACAGGTACCGGGGCCAACGTCCTGACTTTC. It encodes CASSFTGTGANVLTF.

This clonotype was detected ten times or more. CDR3 coding DNA: TGTGCCAGCAGCCGTTATCAGGCGTCCTACGAGCAGTACTTC. Translating it yields CASSRYQASYEQYF. The J gene is TRBJ2-7, the V gene TRBV3-1, with D unresolved. V lost 4 bases to trimming and J lost 1 base, with 11 bases between them. This CDR3 is 14 amino acids long. Germline V CDR1 and CDR2: LGHDT, YNNKEL (reference sequence).

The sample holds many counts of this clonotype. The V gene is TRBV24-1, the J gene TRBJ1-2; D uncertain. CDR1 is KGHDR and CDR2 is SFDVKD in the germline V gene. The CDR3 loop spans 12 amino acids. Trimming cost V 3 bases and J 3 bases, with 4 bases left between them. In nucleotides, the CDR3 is TGTGCCACCAGTGATCCGTACTATGGCTACACCTTC. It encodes CATSDPYYGYTF.

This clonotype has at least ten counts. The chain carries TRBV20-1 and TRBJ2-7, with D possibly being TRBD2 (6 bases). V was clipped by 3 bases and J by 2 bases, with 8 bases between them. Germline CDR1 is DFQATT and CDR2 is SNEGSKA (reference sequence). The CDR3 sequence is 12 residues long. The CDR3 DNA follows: TGCAGTGCTAGCGGGAGTACCTACGAGCAGTACTTC. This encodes CSASGSTYEQYF.

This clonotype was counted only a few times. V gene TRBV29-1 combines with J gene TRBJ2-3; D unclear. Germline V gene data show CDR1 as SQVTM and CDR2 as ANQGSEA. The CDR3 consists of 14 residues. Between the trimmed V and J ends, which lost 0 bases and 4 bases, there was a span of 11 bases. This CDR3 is CSVEDRLVSDTQYF. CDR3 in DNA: TGCAGCGTTGAAGATCGGCTAGTCTCAGATACGCAGTATTTT.

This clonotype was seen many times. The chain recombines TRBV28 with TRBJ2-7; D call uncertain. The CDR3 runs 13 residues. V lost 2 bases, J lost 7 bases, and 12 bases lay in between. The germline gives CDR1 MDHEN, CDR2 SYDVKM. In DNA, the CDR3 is TGTGCCAGCAGTTTAGTCCCCTCTACGGAGCAGTACTTC. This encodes CASSLVPSTEQYF.

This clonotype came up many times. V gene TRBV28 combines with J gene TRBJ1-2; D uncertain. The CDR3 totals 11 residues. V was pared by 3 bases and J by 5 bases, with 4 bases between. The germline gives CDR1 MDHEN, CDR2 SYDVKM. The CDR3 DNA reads TGTGCCAGCAGTTTGGAGTATGGCTACACCTTC. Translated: CASSLEYGYTF.

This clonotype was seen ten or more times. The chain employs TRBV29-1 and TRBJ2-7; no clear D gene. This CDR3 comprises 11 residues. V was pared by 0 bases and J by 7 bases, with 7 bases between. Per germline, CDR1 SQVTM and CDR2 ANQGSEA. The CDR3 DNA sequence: TGCAGCGTTGAAGACCCGATGGAGCAGTACTTC. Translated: CSVEDPMEQYF.

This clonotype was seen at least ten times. CDR3 bases: TGCGCCAGCAGCTTGGGGGCGGAGGGCACTGAAGCTTTCTTT. As protein: CASSLGAEGTEAFF. The chain links TRBV5-1 to TRBJ1-1; D remains unclear. V was cut by 0 bases and J by 4 bases, with 10 bases left in between. CDR1 is SGHRS and CDR2 is YFSETQ in the germline V gene. The CDR3 covers 14 residues.